Listed here are 31 T cell receptor beta chains from one sample, sequenced in a study of post-analysis software for immune sequencing data. Study-wide points: Compared with controls, patients had more of about 5 TRBV segments, including TRBV5-6, TRBV5-1 and TRBV20-1.

For these receptors, no antigen is known. The authors incorporated unique molecular identifiers into the TCR beta cDNA libraries. TCRdb re-derived calls from the PCR reads in MiXCR, one entry per CDR3 protein. The data contain 430,000 or so distinct CDR3 sequences, over 30% of them singletons. The sequenced material came from blood. The receptors were gathered from a girl aged 2 to 9 with multiple sclerosis.

This clonotype was counted a few times. V and J are TRBV10-3 and TRBJ2-7; D gene ambiguous. CDR1 is ENHRY, CDR2 SYGVKD, per germline. The CDR3 runs to 14 residues. V was cut by 10 bases and J by 0 bases, with 16 bases left in between. The CDR3: CATLASWPSYEQYF. The CDR3 DNA is TGTGCCACCCTCGCGTCGTGGCCCTCCTACGAGCAGTACTTC.

With regard to this clonotype: The conserved closing phenylalanine or tryptophan is absent in this CDR3, likely reflecting a read error. The chain uses TRBV6-6 and TRBJ2-5; D uncertain. Near its end, the DNA agrees better with TRBJ2-7, so the J call may be wrong. Germline loops: CDR1 MNHNY, CDR2 SVGAGI (reference sequence). The CDR3 is made up of 14 amino acids. As DNA, the CDR3 is TGTGCCAGCACTCAAATGGGCCTGAACTACGAGCAGTACTCC. Its translation is CASTQMGLNYEQYS.

This clonotype was found a few times. The chain combines TRBV9 with TRBJ2-4, with D perhaps matching TRBD2 (6 bases). The J call may be faulty, since TRBJ2-7 better matches the DNA end. Per germline, CDR1 SGDLS and CDR2 YYNGEE. This CDR3 is built from 15 residues. CDR3 amino acids: CASSVTSTYRSEQYF. The CDR3 coding sequence is TGTGCCAGCAGCGTAACTAGCACCTATCGGTCCGAGCAGTACTTC.

This clonotype was detected only a few times. This chain joins TRBV9 and TRBJ1-2; no reliable D call. This CDR3 contains 15 residues. The germline CDR1 and CDR2 sequences are SGDLS and YYNGEE. Trimming removed 1 base from V and 2 bases from J, with 12 bases in between. The CDR3 spells CASSVKKETNYGYTF. CDR3 nucleotide sequence: TGTGCCAGCAGCGTAAAGAAAGAAACCAACTATGGCTACACCTTC.

This clonotype showed up just a few times. The rearrangement links TRBV6-5 to TRBJ2-3, with 9 bases matching TRBD2. CDR1 is MNHEY and CDR2 is SVGAGI in the germline V gene. V was clipped by 8 bases and J by 4 bases; unmatched bases: 4. CDR3 size: 13 residues. This CDR3 is CASGRGGADTQYF. The DNA of the CDR3 is TGTGCCAGCGGGCGGGGGGGCGCAGATACGCAGTATTTT.

The chain links TRBV12-3 or TRBV12-4 to TRBJ2-3; D is unclear. This CDR3 is 15 amino acids long. The V end lost 2 bases, the J end lost 3 bases, and 12 bases lay between the germline ends. CDR3 DNA sequence: TGTGCCAGCAGTTTAACCGGGCTTGGTACAGATACGCAGTATTTT. The encoded protein is CASSLTGLGTDTQYF.

This clonotype was picked up a small number of times. Germline and junction disagree at one end, which may indicate a read error. The chain couples TRBV5-6 to TRBJ2-6; TRBD2 agrees at 7 bases. Germline loops: CDR1 SGHDT, CDR2 YYEEEE. CDR3 length: 16 amino acids. The CDR3 region is CAGSLGGNSGANVLTF. The CDR3, as DNA: TGTGCCGGCAGCTTGGGGGGGAACTCTGGGGCCAACGTCCTGACTTTC.

The chain joins TRBV29-1 to TRBJ2-1; TRBD2 agrees at 9 bases. The CDR3 length is 14 residues. Germline-derived CDR1 and CDR2 are SQVTM and ANQGSEA. Unmatched junction bases numbered 8, after V lost 6 bases and J lost 5 bases. CDR3 residues: CSVAGLAADNEQFF. DNA of the CDR3: TGCAGCGTCGCGGGACTAGCTGCTGACAATGAGCAGTTCTTC.

The V call is TRBV25-1, the J call TRBJ2-5, with D perhaps matching TRBD2 (6 bases). The ends were cut back, 5 bases at V and 11 bases at J, with 18 bases in the middle. The CDR3 extends over 13 amino acids. Germline-derived CDR1 and CDR2 are MGHDK and SYGVNS. This chain's CDR3 is CASSLGTLVDQYF. The CDR3 nucleotides are TGTGCCAGCAGTTTAGGGACTCTCGTGGATCAGTACTTC.

This clonotype was observed a few times. V gene TRBV20-1 combines with J gene TRBJ1-4; 10 bases fit TRBD1. This CDR3 spans 14 amino acids. V shed 6 bases, J shed 8 bases, and the junction held 9 bases outside the gene matches. Looked up from germline, CDR1 is DFQATT and CDR2 is SNEGSKA (reference sequence). The DNA of the CDR3 is TGCAGTGCGAGGGGGGGGACAGGGGACGAAAAACTGTTTTTT. It yields the protein CSARGGTGDEKLFF.

The rearrangement links TRBV6-2 or TRBV6-3 to TRBJ2-3, with a possible D match to TRBD1 (6 bases). Germline assignment: CDR1 MNHEY and CDR2 SVGEGT. This CDR3 has 16 amino acids. V was pared by 1 base and J by 7 bases, with 18 bases between. CDR3 coding DNA: TGTGCCAGCAGTTACTTCGGGGACATCTCGACGAATACGCAGTATTTT. Encoded protein: CASSYFGDISTNTQYF.

At least ten counts were recorded for this clonotype. The genes are TRBV7-6 and TRBJ2-7; the D call may be TRBD1 or TRBD2 (5 bases each). Looked up from germline, CDR1 is SGHVS and CDR2 is FNYEAQ. V shed 3 bases and J shed 6 bases, with 6 bases lying between them. The CDR3 sequence is 11 residues long. The DNA of the CDR3 is TGTGCCAGCAGCTTCGGGGCCGAGCAGTACTTC. This sequence encodes CASSFGAEQYF.

CDR3 loop: CASSLVGYGQFF. The CDR3 bases are TGTGCCAGCAGCTTAGTTGGTTACGGGCAGTTCTTC. This chain joins TRBV7-2 and TRBJ2-1; D unresolved. The CDR3 is 12 amino acids. Trimming pared 1 base from V and 12 bases from J, leaving 10 bases between. Germline V gives CDR1 SGHTA, CDR2 FQGNSA.

The chain is built from TRBV5-1 and TRBJ2-3; D gene unclear. This CDR3 has 13 amino acids. V was shortened by 4 bases and J by 6 bases, with 12 bases between the two germline ends. Germline CDR1 is SGHRS and CDR2 is YFSETQ. CDR3 DNA sequence: TGCGCCAGCAGCGCATTCCCTACGGATACGCAGTATTTT. It codes for CASSAFPTDTQYF.

This clonotype was counted only a few times. CDR3 sequence reads: CASSSRTGATYGYTF. Here the CDR3 DNA reads TGTGCCAGCAGCTCTCGGACAGGCGCGACCTATGGCTACACCTTC. V is TRBV7-3 and J is TRBJ1-2, with TRBD1 matching over 7 bases. After removal of 4 bases from V and 4 bases from J, the junction contained 9 bases not matched to a gene. CDR1 is SGHTA, CDR2 FQGTGA, per germline. There are 15 residues in the CDR3.

The chain carries TRBV27 and TRBJ2-7, with 10 positions matching TRBD1. Per the germline V gene, CDR1 is MNHEY and CDR2 is SMNVEV (reference sequence). The CDR3 sequence is 14 residues long. The V and J ends lost 6 bases and 3 bases, in that order; junction bases with no gene match: 5. The CDR3 DNA follows: TGTGCCAGCAGCAAGGACAGGGGGGGCTACGAGCAGTACTTC. This sequence encodes CASSKDRGGYEQYF.

The chain is built from TRBV12-3 or TRBV12-4 and TRBJ1-5; possibly TRBD1 for D (6 bases). This CDR3 has 13 amino acids. V was shortened by 4 bases and J by 4 bases, with 8 bases between the two germline ends. The chain's CDR3 is CASSYTGNQPQHF. CDR3 DNA: TGTGCCAGCAGTTATACAGGGAATCAGCCCCAGCATTTT.

V is TRBV7-2 and J is TRBJ2-7; D ambiguous. Trimming shortened V by 4 bases and J by 6 bases, and 10 bases separated the two germline ends. Looked up from germline, CDR1 is SGHTA and CDR2 is FQGNSA. The CDR3 is 12 amino acids. The CDR3 sequence: CASSSIGLEQYF. Here the CDR3 DNA reads TGTGCCAGCAGCTCTATTGGTCTCGAGCAGTACTTC.

This clonotype was picked up a small number of times. The chain carries TRBV4-2 and TRBJ2-5, with D perhaps matching TRBD1 (6 bases). The DNA end is more similar to TRBJ2-7, so the J call may be wrong. The length of the CDR3 is 12 residues. The germline gives CDR1 LGHNA, CDR2 YNFKEQ. The CDR3: CASSQGANEQYF. CDR3 DNA sequence: TGTGCCAGCAGCCAGGGGGCCAACGAGCAGTACTTC.

The chain joins TRBV6-2 or TRBV6-3 to TRBJ2-5, with 11 bases matching TRBD2. This CDR3 has 15 amino acids. Germline CDR1 and CDR2: MNHEY and SVGEGT. V lost 6 bases to trimming and J lost 2 bases; unmatched junction nucleotides: 5. The DNA of the CDR3 is TGTGCCAGCAGGTGGACTAGCGGGTTTCAAGAGACCCAGTACTTC. Translated: CASRWTSGFQETQYF.

This clonotype was observed a handful of times. The chain couples TRBV7-9 to TRBJ1-5; D remains unclear. The germline gives CDR1 SEHNR, CDR2 FQNEAQ (reference sequence). The V end was cut by 5 bases, the J end by 0 bases, with 11 bases between. The CDR3 is 15 residues long. CDR3 bases: TGTGCCAGCAGCCGGACCGAGTATAGCAATCAGCCCCAGCATTTT. Protein product: CASSRTEYSNQPQHF.

J is TRBJ2-7 and V is TRBV2; 8 nucleotides align to TRBD2. The CDR3 is 15 residues long. CDR1 is SNHLY, CDR2 FYNNEI, per germline. The V and J ends lost 2 bases and 3 bases, in that order; junction bases with no gene match: 6. The CDR3 spells CASSEWLAGYYEQYF. In nucleotides, the CDR3 is TGTGCCAGCAGTGAATGGTTAGCGGGGTACTACGAGCAGTACTTC.

V is TRBV7-6 and J is TRBJ1-4; D call uncertain. This CDR3 is built from 18 residues. Germline CDR1 and CDR2: SGHVS and FNYEAQ. The ends were cut back, 1 base at V and 0 bases at J, with 15 bases in the middle. The CDR3 DNA sequence: TGTGCCAGCAGCTTAGAAGTCCGGCGACGAGCAACTAATGAAAAACTGTTTTTT. Its protein is CASSLEVRRRATNEKLFF.

This rearrangement joins TRBV28 to TRBJ2-1; TRBD2 aligns across 7 bases. Germline trimming cut 3 bases from V and 6 bases from J; bases unmatched to any gene: 8. This CDR3 region has 15 residues. Germline V gene sequence: CDR1 MDHEN, CDR2 SYDVKM. CDR3 in amino acids: CASSLGGGPRNEQFF. The CDR3 nucleotides read TGTGCCAGCAGTTTGGGCGGGGGACCACGCAATGAGCAGTTCTTC.

Only a few counts were recorded for this clonotype. The rearrangement joins TRBV10-3 to TRBJ2-4; D gene ambiguous. CDR1 is ENHRY and CDR2 is SYGVKD in the germline V gene. Trimming stripped 2 bases from V and 0 bases from J, with 14 bases between. The CDR3 runs 17 residues. This CDR3 reads CAISEQLFLLAKNIQYF. CDR3 in DNA: TGTGCCATCAGTGAGCAACTTTTCTTACTAGCCAAAAACATTCAGTACTTC.

The chain combines TRBV5-1 with TRBJ2-3; 13 positions agree with TRBD2. With 6 bases clipped from V and 6 bases from J, the junction kept 4 bases outside the gene matches. The germline gives CDR1 SGHRS, CDR2 YFSETQ. This CDR3 contains 14 residues. The CDR3 region is CASTGLAGADTQYF. The CDR3 DNA reads as TGCGCCAGCACCGGACTAGCGGGGGCTGATACGCAGTATTTT.

A note on this clonotype: At one of its ends the junction is not consistent with the germline gene, which may arise from a read error. The chain is built from TRBV29-1 and TRBJ2-1, with 7 bases identical to TRBD2. Germline CDR1 reads SQVTM; CDR2 reads ANQGSEA. This CDR3 is built from 13 residues. As DNA, the CDR3 is TGCAGCGTTGAGCGGGAGAACCCCAATGAGCAGCTCTTC. It encodes CSVERENPNEQLF.

The V and J genes are TRBV28 and TRBJ1-2; no reliable D call. V lost 7 bases to trimming and J lost 5 bases, with 17 bases between them. Germline V gene data show CDR1 as MDHEN and CDR2 as SYDVKM. CDR3 length: 14 residues. The CDR3 sequence: CASTLPGIRYGYTF. Here the CDR3 DNA reads TGTGCCAGCACCCTCCCGGGGATTCGATATGGCTACACCTTC.

The chain employs TRBV12-3 or TRBV12-4 and TRBJ1-2; 7 bases align to TRBD1. The CDR3 loop spans 14 amino acids. V lost 3 bases and J lost 4; bases outside the gene matches: 5. The CDR3 bases are TGTGCCAGCAGTTTCGACAGGGTTGTCTATGGCTACACCTTC. This translates into CASSFDRVVYGYTF.

V is TRBV4-3 and J is TRBJ2-1; D uncertain. The CDR3 extends over 13 amino acids. Between the trimmed V and J ends, which lost 0 bases and 3 bases, there was a span of 3 bases. The germline V gene encodes CDR1 LGHNA and CDR2 YSLEER. CDR3 in amino acids: CASSQDDYNEQFF. CDR3 DNA: TGCGCCAGCAGCCAAGACGACTACAATGAGCAGTTCTTC.

This sequence joins TRBV11-2 and TRBJ2-2; 7 positions match TRBD1. Germline CDR1 SGHAT, CDR2 FQNNGV. The CDR3 is made up of 12 amino acids. V lost 5 bases, J lost 13 bases, and 7 bases stayed unmatched. The CDR3 sequence: CASSQGQSPLFF. As DNA, the CDR3 is TGTGCCAGCAGCCAGGGACAGAGTCCGCTGTTTTTT.